The rows below give T cell receptor beta chains drawn from one sample of a study of beta chain features in type 1 diabetes. Clones were read by immunoSEQ multiplex PCR, and TCRdb kept only the in-frame ones, dropping some. The data show fewer than 900,000 clones, 15% to 20% seen once. The source material was naive CD4+ T cells from blood. All receptors come from a woman aged 18-29 years in good health. The CDR3 runs from the conserved cysteine through the conserved F or W. The D gene is left open where the match is weak.

V	J	D	CDR3
TRBV7-2	TRBJ2-7	NA	CASSLLYEQYF
TRBV6-1	TRBJ1-2	NA	CASRTRQVGYGYTF
TRBV28	TRBJ2-1	NA	CASSLRGLAMDNEQFF
TRBV7-3	TRBJ1-1	NA	CASSYSRGEAFF
TRBV7-2	TRBJ1-2	NA	CASSSRYGYTF
TRBV18	TRBJ2-1	NA	CASSPADGSYNEQFF
TRBV6-5	TRBJ2-7	NA	CASSYGSGNEQYF
TRBV28	TRBJ1-2	NA	CATRRPPRYGYTF
TRBV7-9	TRBJ2-5	TRBD2	CASSQLRLAAQETQYF
TRBV7-2	TRBJ2-7	NA	CASSLSATGTYEQYF
TRBV7-9	TRBJ2-7	NA	CASSPTPGTGETYEQYF
TRBV5-6	TRBJ2-5	NA	CASSSDLEVTQYF